Listed here are 3 T cell receptor beta chains from one sample, sequenced in a study of CD8+ T cells in alopecia areata (dated 2018 in TCRdb). This specimen's treatment or condition label, interpreted: oral pan-JAK inhibitor, 5-10 mg twice daily. Lesional scalp punch biopsies and peripheral blood were obtained from alopecia areata patients. The library was obtained by the immunoSEQ multiplex PCR assay. RNA was extracted from all samples and reverse transcribed into cDNA, which served as template for TCR sequencing. TCRdb took this table from immuneACCESS and kept in-frame rearrangements with V and J called. Such tables lack part of the clones; where checked against another copy, unresolved V genes explain under half of the gap, and the rest is unexplained. The sample has roughly 5,900 clones on record, about 64% of them singletons. The ten largest clones capture 8.5% to 10% of the sample. The sample was skin, taken around week 34, from a patient treated with tofacitinib. These receptors came from a human donor with alopecia areata.

This clone has more than one count but fewer than ten. The CDR3: CASSQKAVVRDGSYEQYF. The CDR3 DNA sequence: TGTGCCAGCAGCCAAAAGGCGGTGGTTCGGGACGGATCCTACGAGCAGTACTTC. This sequence joins TRBV7-9 and TRBJ2-7, with D perhaps assigned TRBD1 or TRBD2 (5 bases each). The germline CDR1 and CDR2 sequences are SEHNR and FQNEAQ (reference sequence). The V end was cut by 5 bases, the J end by 1 base, with 24 bases between. The CDR3 totals 18 residues.

The chain recombines TRBV27 with TRBJ2-7; perhaps TRBD1 as D (5 bases). The V end was cut by 5 bases, the J end by 7 bases, with 12 bases between. The CDR3 consists of 12 residues. The germline gives CDR1 MNHEY, CDR2 SMNVEV (reference sequence). The CDR3 here is CASSRPGNEQYF. The CDR3 DNA reads TGTGCCAGCAGTCGCCCAGGGAATGAGCAGTACTTC.

This clone was seen more than once but under ten times. This rearrangement joins TRBV7-8 to TRBJ1-1; weak D call: TRBD1 (5 bases). With 9 bases removed from V and 3 bases from J, the gap between germline ends came to 14 bases. Germline V gene sequence: CDR1 SGHVS, CDR2 FQNEAQ. The CDR3 covers 13 residues. CDR3 nucleotide sequence: TGTGCCAGTGAGCCCCCCAGGGACACTGAAGCTTTCTTT. It encodes CASEPPRDTEAFF.